Presented here are 11 T cell receptor beta chains from one specimen sequenced in a study of cytomegalovirus exposure and HLA in healthy donors. PCR used 60 Vbeta primers and 13 Jbeta primers. Assay: immunoSEQ multiplex PCR; the TCRdb copy retains only in-frame clones and omits some. The sample carries about 210,000 clones, 82% recorded once. Specimen: PBMCs. These receptors originate from a man aged 35-49 years in good health and CMV-seropositive.

The V call is TRBV7-3, the J call TRBJ2-5, with 7 bases aligning to TRBD2. Germline assignment: CDR1 SGHTA and CDR2 FQGTGA. V gave up 2 bases and J gave up 5 bases; unmatched junction bases: 2. The CDR3 has 13 amino acids. The CDR3 coding sequence is TGTGCCAGCAGCTTACTAGCGGCCGAGACCCAGTACTTC. Amino acid sequence: CASSLLAAETQYF. Full variable domain (rest looked up from reference TRBV7-3 and TRBJ2-5): GAGVSQTPSNKVTEKGKYVELRCDPISGHTALYWYRQSLGQGPEFLIYFQGTGAADDSGLPNDRFFAVRPEGSVSTLKIQRTERGDSAVYLCASSLLAAETQYFGPGTRLLVL.

The chain has TRBV27 and TRBJ2-5; no firm D call. V gave up 4 bases and J gave up 5 bases, with 14 bases separating them. This CDR3 is built from 14 residues. Germline values: CDR1 MNHEY, CDR2 SMNVEV (reference sequence). The CDR3 sequence: CASSSPRARETQYF. The DNA for the CDR3 is TGTGCCAGCAGTTCTCCCCGAGCGCGGGAGACCCAGTACTTC.

V usage is TRBV14 and J usage is TRBJ2-7; 12 bases map to TRBD2. The trim removed 5 bases at V and 6 bases at J, leaving 2 bases unmatched. Looked up from germline, CDR1 is SGHDN and CDR2 is FVKESK. The CDR3 covers 13 residues. The CDR3 here is CASSSGLAGEQYV. The DNA of the CDR3 is TGTGCCAGCAGCTCGGGACTAGCGGGCGAGCAGTACGTC.

This clone was picked up a small number of times. The chain links TRBV5-4 to TRBJ1-1; TRBD1 matches 7 bases. The V and J ends lost 0 bases and 6 bases, in that order; junction bases with no gene match: 5. The CDR3 loop spans 14 amino acids. Germline V gene lookup returns CDR1 SGHNT and CDR2 YYREEE (reference sequence). In DNA form, the CDR3 reads TGTGCCAGCAGCTTGGTACAGGGGTTGTCTGAAGCTTTCTTT. Its translation is CASSLVQGLSEAFF.

The chain couples TRBV9 to TRBJ1-5; D is perhaps TRBD1 (5 bases). CDR3 length: 17 residues. V lost 0 bases to trimming and J lost 2 bases, with 15 bases between them. Germline V gene lookup returns CDR1 SGDLS and CDR2 YYNGEE. As DNA, the CDR3 is TGTGCCAGCAGCGTAGCCGCAGGGCCAATCGGCAATCAGCCCCAGCATTTT. Amino acids: CASSVAAGPIGNQPQHF. Full variable domain (rest looked up from reference TRBV9 and TRBJ1-5): DSGVTQTPKHLITATGQRVTLRCSPRSGDLSVYWYQQSLDQGLQFLIQYYNGEERAKGNILERFSAQQFPDLHSELNLSSLELGDSALYFCASSVAAGPIGNQPQHFGDGTRLSIL.

CDR3 loop: CASSYNLAGEKLFF. The CDR3 DNA sequence: TGTGCCAGCAGTTACAACCTTGCGGGTGAAAAACTGTTTTTT. The chain is built from TRBV6-5 and TRBJ1-4; D unresolved. Looked up from germline, CDR1 is MNHEY and CDR2 is SVGAGI. V was cut by 2 bases and J by 7 bases, with 11 bases left in between. The CDR3 covers 14 residues.

This chain links TRBV19 with TRBJ1-2; TRBD1 agrees at 9 bases. The germline V gene has CDR1 LNHDA and CDR2 SQIVND (reference sequence). The CDR3 runs 13 residues. V lost 10 bases and J lost 8; bases outside the gene matches: 11. DNA of the CDR3: TGTGCCACCCTCGGGACAGGGATTGAAGGCTACACCTTC. Its translation is CATLGTGIEGYTF. Full variable domain (remainder filled in from reference TRBV19 and TRBJ1-2): DGGITQSPKYLFRKEGQNVTLSCEQNLNHDAMYWYRQDPGQGLRLIYYSQIVNDFQKGDIAEGYSVSREKKESFPLTVTSAQKNPTAFYLCATLGTGIEGYTFGSGTRLTVV.

The rearrangement joins TRBV14 to TRBJ1-2; no clear D gene. The V end was cut by 5 bases, the J end by 8 bases, with 18 bases between. The CDR3 has 14 residues. Germline V gives CDR1 SGHDN, CDR2 FVKESK. This chain's CDR3 is CASSAPAGLVGYTF. The DNA for the CDR3 is TGTGCCAGCAGCGCTCCAGCAGGCCTCGTCGGCTACACCTTC.

V and J are TRBV6-5 and TRBJ2-7; TRBD1 is a possible D gene (6 bases). Trimming stripped 6 bases from V and 5 bases from J, with 14 bases between. This CDR3 contains 13 residues. Germline loops: CDR1 MNHEY, CDR2 SVGAGI. DNA of the CDR3: TGTGCCAGCAGACTACAGGGTCCTGACGAGCAGTACTTC. Protein product: CASRLQGPDEQYF.

The CDR3 coding sequence is TGTGCCAGTAGTATTAAAGGGGTGAGCACTGAAGCTTTCTTT. Translating gives CASSIKGVSTEAFF. The rearrangement joins TRBV19 to TRBJ1-1; possibly TRBD1 for D (5 bases). The V end was cut by 3 bases, the J end by 4 bases, with 12 bases between. Germline assignment: CDR1 LNHDA and CDR2 SQIVND (reference sequence). The CDR3 runs to 14 residues.

Comments on this clone: At one end, the junction sequence differs from germline, possibly due to a read error. The genes are TRBV7-9 and TRBJ1-3; 8 bases align to TRBD1. CDR1 is SEHNR, CDR2 FQNEAQ, per germline (reference sequence). This CDR3 has 17 residues. The CDR3 region is CSSSSQGTGLSGNTIYF. The CDR3 coding sequence is TGTTCCAGCAGCTCGCAGGGGACAGGCCTCTCTGGAAACACCATATATTTT.